Listed below are T cell receptor beta chains from one sample, sequenced in a study of OX40 agonist ivuxolimab in advanced cancers. Produced via immunoSEQ multiplex PCR; TCRdb's table is partial and in-frame only. This sample carries about 73,000 clones, 75% to 95% of them seen once, and the ten largest clones take around 0.5%. This sample comprised CD4+ or CD8+ T cells sorted from blood, obtained in a trial of the OX40 agonist ivuxolimab. The source of these receptors is an adult with an advanced solid tumor such as melanoma, head and neck, liver or kidney cancer. CDR3s include the opening cysteine and the closing phenylalanine or tryptophan. Each record gives: CDR3 length, J gene, V gene, D gene, clone size, CDR3 protein, CDR3 DNA. A D gene is named only where the DNA matches it firmly. Rows may omit the clone size; those that give it use once, few, many or a size class.

length: 11; J: TRBJ2-7; V: TRBV7-9; D: -; size: -; CDR3: CASSPRGEQYF; DNA: TGTGCCAGCAGCCCGCGGGGCGAGCAGTACTTC
length: 11; J: TRBJ1-4; V: TRBV2; D: TRBD1; size: -; CDR3: CASKGDRTRFF; DNA: TGTGCCAGCAAGGGGGACAGGACTAGGTTTTTT
length: 13; J: TRBJ2-5; V: TRBV5-8; D: TRBD1; size: -; CDR3: CASIRTGPRAQYF; DNA: TGTGCCAGCATTAGGACAGGGCCTAGGGCCCAGTACTTC
length: 13; J: TRBJ2-7; V: TRBV10-2; D: -; size: -; CDR3: CASRDRVDYEQYF; DNA: TGCGCCAGCAGGGACAGAGTTGACTACGAGCAGTACTTC
length: 13; J: TRBJ1-1; V: TRBV7-3; D: -; size: -; CDR3: CASSSSLGTEAFF; DNA: TGTGCCAGCAGCTCCTCCCTGGGCACTGAAGCTTTCTTT
length: 13; J: TRBJ2-5; V: TRBV5-1; D: -; size: -; CDR3: CASSLGGQETQYF; DNA: TGCGCCAGCAGCTTGGGGGGTCAAGAGACCCAGTACTTC
length: 13; J: TRBJ2-7; V: TRBV7-9; D: -; size: -; CDR3: CASSLAGFDEQYF; DNA: TGTGCCAGCAGCTTAGCAGGGTTTGACGAGCAGTACTTC
length: 18; J: TRBJ2-6; V: TRBV7-8; D: -; size: -; CDR3: CASSGFPYPQSRANVLTF; DNA: TGTGCCAGCAGCGGGTTTCCGTACCCACAAAGTCGGGCCAACGTCCTGACTTTC
length: 13; J: TRBJ2-7; V: TRBV11-2; D: -; size: -; CDR3: CASSSLGPGEQYF; DNA: TGTGCCAGCAGCTCCTTGGGCCCGGGGGAGCAGTACTTC
length: 11; J: TRBJ2-7; V: TRBV5-1; D: -; size: -; CDR3: CASSDSYEQYF; DNA: TGCGCCAGCAGCGACTCCTACGAGCAGTACTTC
length: 12; J: TRBJ2-5; V: TRBV29-1; D: TRBD1; size: -; CDR3: CSGGQGQETQYF; DNA: TGCAGCGGTGGACAGGGACAAGAGACCCAGTACTTC
length: 15; J: TRBJ2-6; V: TRBV29-1; D: -; size: -; CDR3: CSVDMDSSGANVLTF; DNA: TGCAGCGTTGACATGGACAGCTCTGGGGCCAACGTCCTGACTTTC
length: 13; J: TRBJ2-5; V: TRBV19; D: -; size: -; CDR3: CASSTLYGETQYF; DNA: TGTGCCAGTAGTACCCTCTATGGGGAGACCCAGTACTTC
length: 13; J: TRBJ2-5; V: TRBV5-4; D: TRBD1; size: -; CDR3: CASKQGGQETQYF; DNA: TGTGCCAGCAAACAGGGGGGCCAAGAGACCCAGTACTTC
length: 15; J: TRBJ2-7; V: TRBV7-8; D: -; size: once; CDR3: CASSLRGWRWEEQYF; DNA: TGTGCCAGCAGCTTAAGGGGGTGGAGGTGGGAGGAGCAGTACTTC
length: 13; J: TRBJ2-1; V: TRBV27; D: -; size: -; CDR3: CASSLLADNEQFF; DNA: TGTGCCAGCAGTTTACTAGCAGACAATGAGCAGTTCTTC
length: 15; J: TRBJ1-2; V: TRBV6-6; D: -; size: once; CDR3: CASHSTGGGNYGYTF; DNA: TGTGCCAGCCATAGTACCGGCGGGGGGAACTATGGCTACACCTTC
length: 11; J: TRBJ1-1; V: TRBV30; D: -; size: once; CDR3: CACPDRTKAFF; DNA: TGTGCCTGCCCCGACAGGACAAAAGCTTTCTTT
length: 16; J: TRBJ2-1; V: TRBV7-3; D: -; size: -; CDR3: CASSSIGLAGDREQFF; DNA: TGTGCCAGCAGCTCTATTGGACTAGCCGGGGACAGAGAGCAGTTCTTC
length: 15; J: TRBJ2-6; V: TRBV5-1; D: TRBD2; size: -; CDR3: CASSPGLAGANVLTF; DNA: TGCGCCAGCAGCCCGGGACTAGCTGGGGCCAACGTCCTGACTTTC
length: 15; J: TRBJ2-3; V: TRBV5-1; D: TRBD2; size: -; CDR3: CASSLFLAGADTQYF; DNA: TGCGCCAGCAGCTTGTTCCTTGCGGGAGCTGATACGCAGTATTTT
length: 15; J: TRBJ2-2; V: TRBV28; D: TRBD2; size: -; CDR3: CASSLLAGNTGELFF; DNA: TGTGCCAGCAGTTTGCTAGCGGGAAACACCGGGGAGCTGTTTTTT
length: 14; J: TRBJ1-2; V: TRBV4-2; D: -; size: -; CDR3: CASSQDYRDYGYTF; DNA: TGTGCCAGCAGCCAAGACTACAGGGACTATGGCTACACCTTC
length: 12; J: TRBJ2-5; V: TRBV29-1; D: TRBD2; size: -; CDR3: CSVTGGVGTQYF; DNA: TGCAGCGTCACGGGGGGGGTTGGGACCCAGTACTTC
length: 15; J: TRBJ2-1; V: TRBV6-1; D: TRBD2; size: -; CDR3: CASSELAERENEQFF; DNA: TGTGCCAGCAGTGAATTAGCGGAGCGGGAAAATGAGCAGTTCTTC
length: 14; J: TRBJ2-7; V: TRBV7-9; D: -; size: -; CDR3: CASSTATAPYEQYF; DNA: TGTGCCAGCAGCACCGCGACGGCCCCCTACGAGCAGTACTTC
length: 15; J: TRBJ1-1; V: TRBV15; D: -; size: -; CDR3: CATSRDLTPSSQAFF; DNA: TGTGCCACCAGCAGAGATTTGACTCCGAGTTCTCAAGCTTTCTTT
length: 11; J: TRBJ1-5; V: TRBV6-1; D: -; size: -; CDR3: CASRINQPQHF; DNA: TGTGCCAGCAGGATCAATCAGCCCCAGCATTTT
length: 14; J: TRBJ1-1; V: TRBV28; D: -; size: -; CDR3: CASSQSVLNTEAFF; DNA: TGTGCCAGCAGCCAAAGTGTGCTGAACACTGAAGCTTTCTTT
length: 17; J: TRBJ1-1; V: TRBV23-1; D: -; size: -; CDR3: CASSQSGANLASTEAFF; DNA: TGCGCCAGCAGTCAATCAGGGGCTAATTTGGCGAGTACTGAAGCTTTCTTT
length: 14; J: TRBJ1-1; V: TRBV7-2; D: -; size: -; CDR3: CASSQTGRVTEAFF; DNA: TGTGCCAGCAGCCAAACAGGGCGGGTCACTGAAGCTTTCTTT
length: 16; J: TRBJ2-7; V: TRBV5-4; D: -; size: -; CDR3: CASSRPGAAYPYEQYF; DNA: TGTGCCAGCAGCCGCCCCGGGGCGGCCTATCCCTACGAGCAGTACTTC
length: 14; J: TRBJ1-2; V: TRBV7-2; D: -; size: once; CDR3: CASSLNRANYGYTF; DNA: TGTGCCAGCAGCTTAAATAGGGCTAACTATGGCTACACCTTC
length: 15; J: TRBJ1-4; V: TRBV30; D: -; size: -; CDR3: CAWTSGAPTNEKLFF; DNA: TGTGCCTGGACCAGTGGGGCCCCAACTAATGAAAAACTGTTTTTT
length: 16; J: TRBJ2-7; V: TRBV5-1; D: -; size: few; CDR3: CASSSTQGSINNEQYF; DNA: TGCGCCAGCAGCTCAACCCAAGGGAGTATTAACAACGAGCAGTACTTC
length: 11; J: TRBJ2-5; V: TRBV28; D: -; size: -; CDR3: CASSLGETQYF; DNA: TGTGCCAGCAGTTTGGGAGAGACCCAGTACTTC
length: 15; J: TRBJ2-1; V: TRBV4-3; D: -; size: -; CDR3: CASSPQALSYNEQFF; DNA: TGCGCCAGCAGCCCCCAGGCGCTATCCTACAATGAGCAGTTCTTC
length: 15; J: TRBJ2-5; V: TRBV14; D: -; size: -; CDR3: CASSQDILAEETQYF; DNA: TGTGCCAGCAGCCAAGATATACTAGCCGAAGAGACCCAGTACTTC
length: 14; J: TRBJ2-7; V: TRBV19; D: -; size: -; CDR3: CASSEWGASYEQYF; DNA: TGTGCCAGTAGTGAGTGGGGGGCCTCCTACGAGCAGTACTTC
length: 15; J: TRBJ2-3; V: TRBV9; D: -; size: -; CDR3: CASSGPPPQADTQYF; DNA: TGTGCCAGCAGCGGACCACCACCCCAGGCGGATACGCAGTATTTT
length: 16; J: TRBJ2-1; V: TRBV19; D: TRBD2; size: -; CDR3: CASSTRTSGIKDEQFF; DNA: TGTGCCAGTAGTACTCGGACTAGCGGGATTAAAGATGAGCAGTTCTTC
length: 13; J: TRBJ1-5; V: TRBV7-8; D: -; size: -; CDR3: CASSPISNQPQHF; DNA: TGTGCCAGCAGCCCAATTAGCAATCAGCCCCAGCATTTT
length: 14; J: TRBJ2-1; V: TRBV5-1; D: -; size: -; CDR3: CASSLVAENNEQFF; DNA: TGCGCCAGCAGCTTGGTGGCGGAGAACAATGAGCAGTTCTTC
length: 16; J: TRBJ2-2; V: TRBV12-5; D: -; size: once; CDR3: CASGLVVTSNTGELFF; DNA: TGTGCTAGTGGTTTGGTTGTTACTAGCAACACCGGGGAGCTGTTTTTT
length: 14; J: TRBJ2-5; V: TRBV5-6; D: -; size: -; CDR3: CASSLGWTQETQYF; DNA: TGTGCCAGCAGCTTGGGTTGGACCCAAGAGACCCAGTACTTC
length: 17; J: TRBJ1-2; V: TRBV28; D: -; size: -; CDR3: CASSLLVVSPADYGYTF; DNA: TGTGCCAGCAGTTTATTGGTGGTATCGCCGGCGGACTATGGCTACACCTTC
length: 15; J: TRBJ2-3; V: TRBV25-1; D: -; size: once; CDR3: CASSRHGPGTDTQYF; DNA: TGTGCCAGCAGTAGACACGGGCCGGGGACAGATACGCAGTATTTT
length: 11; J: TRBJ1-5; V: TRBV6-5; D: -; size: once; CDR3: CASTDNQPQHF; DNA: TGTGCCAGCACAGATAATCAGCCCCAGCATTTT
length: 16; J: TRBJ2-1; V: TRBV28; D: TRBD2; size: -; CDR3: CASSRILAGRYNEQFF; DNA: TGTGCCAGCAGCCGCATACTAGCGGGACGTTACAATGAGCAGTTCTTC
length: 11; J: TRBJ2-7; V: TRBV20-1; D: -; size: -; CDR3: CSARGGHEQYF; DNA: TGCAGTGCTAGGGGGGGGCACGAGCAGTACTTC
length: 12; J: TRBJ1-1; V: TRBV30; D: -; size: few; CDR3: CAWSMGQAEAFF; DNA: TGTGCCTGGAGTATGGGGCAGGCTGAAGCTTTCTTT
length: 10; J: TRBJ2-3; V: TRBV30; D: -; size: -; CDR3: CAWGTDTQYF; DNA: TGTGCCTGGGGGACTGATACGCAGTATTTT
length: 16; J: TRBJ2-6; V: TRBV7-2; D: -; size: -; CDR3: CASSLAQATGANVLTF; DNA: TGTGCCAGCAGCTTAGCTCAGGCAACAGGGGCCAACGTCCTGACTTTC
length: 15; J: TRBJ1-1; V: TRBV5-1; D: -; size: -; CDR3: CASSLGALDLLSAFF; DNA: TGCGCCAGCAGCTTGGGAGCCCTCGATTTGTTATCGGCTTTCTTT
length: 16; J: TRBJ2-3; V: TRBV7-2; D: TRBD2; size: -; CDR3: CASSLDSGSFTDTQYF; DNA: TGTGCCAGCAGCTTAGATAGCGGGAGTTTTACAGATACGCAGTATTTT
length: 14; J: TRBJ2-2; V: TRBV28; D: TRBD1; size: -; CDR3: CASNRQGWTGELFF; DNA: TGTGCCAGCAACCGACAGGGTTGGACCGGGGAGCTGTTTTTT
length: 18; J: TRBJ2-3; V: TRBV27; D: TRBD1; size: -; CDR3: CASSLIPGQGAPGATQYF; DNA: TGTGCCAGCAGTTTAATTCCGGGACAGGGGGCGCCCGGGGCGACGCAGTATTTT
length: 16; J: TRBJ2-2; V: TRBV27; D: TRBD2; size: -; CDR3: CASKGASGRWTGELFF; DNA: TGTGCCAGCAAAGGGGCTAGCGGGAGGTGGACCGGGGAGCTGTTTTTT
length: 11; J: TRBJ2-4; V: TRBV6-6; D: -; size: -; CDR3: CASIRWNIQYF; DNA: TGTGCCAGCATACGGTGGAACATTCAGTACTTC